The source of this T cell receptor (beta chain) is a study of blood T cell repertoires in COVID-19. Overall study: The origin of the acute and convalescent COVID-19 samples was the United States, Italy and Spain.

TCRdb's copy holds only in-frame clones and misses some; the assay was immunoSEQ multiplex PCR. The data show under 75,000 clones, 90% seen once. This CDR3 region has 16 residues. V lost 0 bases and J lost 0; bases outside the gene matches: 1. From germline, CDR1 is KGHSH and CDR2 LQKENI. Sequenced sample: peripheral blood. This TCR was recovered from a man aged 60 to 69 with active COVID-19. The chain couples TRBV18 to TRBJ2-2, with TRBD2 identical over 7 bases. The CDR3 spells CASSPPGRANTGELFF. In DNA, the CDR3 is TGTGCCAGCTCACCACCGGGGAGGGCGAACACCGGGGAGCTGTTTTTT. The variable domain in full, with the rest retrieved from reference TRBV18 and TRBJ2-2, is NAGVMQNPRHLVRRRGQEARLRCSPMKGHSHVYWYRQLPEEGLKFMVYLQKENIIDESGMPKERFSAEFPKEGPSILRIQQVVRGDSAAYFCASSPPGRANTGELFFGEGSRLTVL.